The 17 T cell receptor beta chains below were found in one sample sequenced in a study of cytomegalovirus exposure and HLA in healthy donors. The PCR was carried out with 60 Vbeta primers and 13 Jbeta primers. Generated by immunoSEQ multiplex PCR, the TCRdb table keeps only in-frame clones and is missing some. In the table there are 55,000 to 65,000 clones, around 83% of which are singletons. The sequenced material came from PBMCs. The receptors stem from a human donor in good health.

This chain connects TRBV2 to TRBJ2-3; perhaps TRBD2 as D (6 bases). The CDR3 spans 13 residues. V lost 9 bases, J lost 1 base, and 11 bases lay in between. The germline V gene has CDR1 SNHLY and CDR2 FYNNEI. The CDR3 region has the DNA TGTGCCAGAGGCGGGACTGGCACAGATACGCAGTATTTT. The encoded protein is CARGGTGTDTQYF.

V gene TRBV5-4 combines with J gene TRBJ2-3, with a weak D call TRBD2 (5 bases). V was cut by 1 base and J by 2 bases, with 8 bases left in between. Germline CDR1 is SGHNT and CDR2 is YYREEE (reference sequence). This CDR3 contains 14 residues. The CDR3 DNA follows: TGTGCCAGCAGCTTGAGCGGCTACACAGATACGCAGTATTTT. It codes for CASSLSGYTDTQYF. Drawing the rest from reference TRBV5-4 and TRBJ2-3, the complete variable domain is ETGVTQSPTHLIKTRGQQVTLRCSSQSGHNTVSWYQQALGQGPQFIFQYYREEENGRGNFPPRFSGLQFPNYSSELNVNALELDDSALYLCASSLSGYTDTQYFGPGTRLTVL.

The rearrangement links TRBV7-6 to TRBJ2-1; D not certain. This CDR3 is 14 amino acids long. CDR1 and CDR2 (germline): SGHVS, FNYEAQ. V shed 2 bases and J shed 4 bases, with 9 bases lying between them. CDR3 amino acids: CASSLRIGYNEQFF. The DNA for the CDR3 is TGTGCCAGCAGCTTAAGAATCGGTTACAATGAGCAGTTCTTC.

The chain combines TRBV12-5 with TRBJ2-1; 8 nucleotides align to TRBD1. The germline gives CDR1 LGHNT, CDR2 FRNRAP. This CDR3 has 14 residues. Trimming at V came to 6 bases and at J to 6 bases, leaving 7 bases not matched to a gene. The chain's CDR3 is CASGNDRGSNEQFF. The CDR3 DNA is TGTGCTAGTGGGAACGACAGGGGATCCAATGAGCAGTTCTTC.

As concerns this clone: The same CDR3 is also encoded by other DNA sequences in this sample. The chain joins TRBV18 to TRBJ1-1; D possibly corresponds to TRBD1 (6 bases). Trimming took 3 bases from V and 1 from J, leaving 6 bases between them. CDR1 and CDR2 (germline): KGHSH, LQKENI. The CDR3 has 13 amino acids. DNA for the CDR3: TGTGCCAGCTCACCGACAGGGAACACTGAAGCTTTCTTT. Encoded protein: CASSPTGNTEAFF.

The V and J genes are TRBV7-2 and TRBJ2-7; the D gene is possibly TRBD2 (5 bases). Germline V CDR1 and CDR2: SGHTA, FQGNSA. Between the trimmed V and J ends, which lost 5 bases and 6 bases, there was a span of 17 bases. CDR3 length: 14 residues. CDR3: CASSVRGDRGEQYF. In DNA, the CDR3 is TGTGCCAGCAGCGTACGAGGAGATCGGGGCGAGCAGTACTTC.

CDR3 DNA sequence: TGTGCCAGCAGCTTGGTGAGGGGACAGGAAGAGACCCAGTACTTC. Translation gives CASSLVRGQEETQYF. This chain connects TRBV5-8 to TRBJ2-5; TRBD1 aligns across 8 bases. V gave up 0 bases and J gave up 3 bases; unmatched junction bases: 4. CDR3 length equals 15 residues. Germline CDR1 reads SGHTS; CDR2 reads YDEGEE.

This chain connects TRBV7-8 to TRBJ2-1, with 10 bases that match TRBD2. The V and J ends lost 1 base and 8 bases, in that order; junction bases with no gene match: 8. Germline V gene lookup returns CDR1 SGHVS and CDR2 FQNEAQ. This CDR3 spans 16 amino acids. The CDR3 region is CASSLDRTSGRDEQFF. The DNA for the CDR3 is TGTGCCAGCAGCTTAGACCGGACTAGCGGCAGGGATGAGCAGTTCTTC.

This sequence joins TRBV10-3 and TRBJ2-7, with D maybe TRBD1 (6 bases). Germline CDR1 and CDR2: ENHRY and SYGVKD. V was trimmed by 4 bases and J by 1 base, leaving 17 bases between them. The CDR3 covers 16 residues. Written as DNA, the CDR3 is TGTGCCATCAGTGCGCCTCCGGGACACCGATCCTACGAGCAGTACTTC. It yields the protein CAISAPPGHRSYEQYF.

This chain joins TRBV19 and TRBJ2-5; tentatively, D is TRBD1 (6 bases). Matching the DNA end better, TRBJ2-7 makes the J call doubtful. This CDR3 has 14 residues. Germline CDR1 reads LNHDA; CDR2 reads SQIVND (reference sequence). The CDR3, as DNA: TGTGCCAGTAGTCCCAGGGGTTCTACCTACGAGCAGTACTTC. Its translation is CASSPRGSTYEQYF.

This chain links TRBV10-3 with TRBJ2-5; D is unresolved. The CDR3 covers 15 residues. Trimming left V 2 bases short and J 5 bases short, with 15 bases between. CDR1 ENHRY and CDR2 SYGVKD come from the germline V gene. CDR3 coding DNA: TGTGCCATCAGTGAGACGAAGCCCGTGACTGAGACCCAGTACTTC. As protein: CAISETKPVTETQYF.

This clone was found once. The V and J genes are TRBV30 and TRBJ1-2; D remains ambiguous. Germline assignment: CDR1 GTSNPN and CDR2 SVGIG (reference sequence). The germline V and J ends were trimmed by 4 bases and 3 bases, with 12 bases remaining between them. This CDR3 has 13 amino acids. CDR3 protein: CAWKAGWDYGYTF. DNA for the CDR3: TGTGCCTGGAAGGCAGGTTGGGACTATGGCTACACCTTC.

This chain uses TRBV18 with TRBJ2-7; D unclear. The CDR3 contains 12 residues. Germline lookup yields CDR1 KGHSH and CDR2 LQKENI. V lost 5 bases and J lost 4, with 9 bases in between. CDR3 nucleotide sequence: TGTGCCAGCTCATCTGTAAATTACGAGCAGTACTTC. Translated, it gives CASSSVNYEQYF.

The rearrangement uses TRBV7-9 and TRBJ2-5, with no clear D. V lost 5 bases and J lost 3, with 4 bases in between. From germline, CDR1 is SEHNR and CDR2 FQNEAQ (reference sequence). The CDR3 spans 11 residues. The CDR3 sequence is CASSEKETQYF. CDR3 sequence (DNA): TGTGCCAGCAGCGAGAAAGAGACCCAGTACTTC.

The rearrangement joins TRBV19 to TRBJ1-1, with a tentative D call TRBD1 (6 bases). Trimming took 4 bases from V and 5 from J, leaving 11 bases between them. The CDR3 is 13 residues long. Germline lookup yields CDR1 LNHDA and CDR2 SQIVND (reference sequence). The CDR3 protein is CASSSDRWTEAFF. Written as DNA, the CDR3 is TGTGCCAGTAGTAGTGACAGGTGGACTGAAGCTTTCTTT.

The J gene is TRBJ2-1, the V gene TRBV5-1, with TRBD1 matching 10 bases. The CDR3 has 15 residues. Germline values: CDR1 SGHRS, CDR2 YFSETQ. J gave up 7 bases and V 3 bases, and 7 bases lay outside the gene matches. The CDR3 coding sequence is TGCGCCAGCAGCTCCCGACAGGGGGCTATTAATGAGCAGTTCTTC. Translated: CASSSRQGAINEQFF.

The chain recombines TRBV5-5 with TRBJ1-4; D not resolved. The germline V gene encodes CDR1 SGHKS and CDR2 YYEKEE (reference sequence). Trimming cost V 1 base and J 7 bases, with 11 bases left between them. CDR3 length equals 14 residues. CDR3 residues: CASSLLSGSEKLFF. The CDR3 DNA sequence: TGTGCCAGCAGCTTGCTCTCCGGGTCTGAAAAACTGTTTTTT.